This T cell receptor beta chain emerged from a study of cytomegalovirus exposure and HLA in healthy donors. This clone came up once. Amplification used 60 Vbeta primers and 13 Jbeta primers. Data came from immunoSEQ multiplex PCR; TCRdb stores just in-frame clones and leaves some out. This sample carries hundreds of thousands of clones, over 80% of them seen once, and the ten largest clones take 0.71%. The sample taken for sequencing was PBMCs. The sequence came from a boy between 2 and 10 years old in good health and CMV-seronegative.

This CDR3 reads CASSAGGGGETQYF. DNA for the CDR3: TGTGCCAGCAGCGCGGGGGGAGGGGGAGAGACCCAGTACTTC. The chain employs TRBV9 and TRBJ2-5, with D perhaps TRBD2 (7 bases). The CDR3 spans 14 residues. CDR1 and CDR2 from the germline V gene are SGDLS and YYNGEE. Trimming shortened V by 3 bases and J by 4 bases, and 13 bases separated the two germline ends.